In this sample, the clone carrying this TCR beta chain turned up many times. The sequence runs out 3 residues before the end of the CDR3; the remainder is reconstructed from the germline J gene. The assay was immunoSEQ multiplex PCR, and TCRdb's table has in-frame clones only and misses some. The sample offers around 45,000 clones and no singletons, the top ten holding roughly 6%. Germline CDR1 SGHRS, CDR2 YFSETQ. V was clipped by 0 bases and J by 6 bases, with 10 bases between them. The CDR3 sequence is 13 residues long. The record originates from a study of T cell clonality in common variable immunodeficiency.

The V gene is TRBV5-1, the J gene TRBJ2-7; no definite D call. Sample: peripheral blood mononuclear cells. This sequence originates from a person aged 18-70 years in good health. The CDR3 region is CASSLDRASEQYF. The sequenced CDR3 bases are TGCGCCAGCAGCTTGGACAGAGCATCCGAG.